This TCR beta chain was retrieved from a study of PD-L1 blockade in urothelial cancer. Study context: When patients started atezolizumab in about 2014, it was given at 1,200 mg intravenously every 3 weeks. Patients' prior chemotherapy regimens numbered 0 to 3. Once treatment had started, blood was analyzed at 3 weeks (second dose) and again at 6 weeks.

As for time point: pretreatment peripheral blood. V dropped 8 bases and J dropped 5; count of bases not matched to a gene: 1. This CDR3 is built from 12 residues. The germline gives CDR1 MNHNS, CDR2 SASEGT. Produced via immunoSEQ multiplex PCR; TCRdb's table is partial and in-frame only. Of approximately 90,000 clones listed, more than 75% are singletons. This specimen consisted of PBMCs, obtained around atezolizumab (anti-PD-L1) treatment. The receptor was derived from a man aged 55 to 70 with urothelial cancer. The chain employs TRBV6-1 and TRBJ1-5; 9 nucleotides agree with TRBD1. This CDR3 reads CASWTGDQPQHF. As DNA, the CDR3 is TGTGCCAGCTGGACAGGGGATCAGCCCCAGCATTTT.